These T cell receptor beta chains were read from a single sample in a study of regulatory dendritic cells for organ transplantation. These receptors have no known antigen. The protocol was immunoSEQ multiplex PCR, while the TCRdb copy is restricted to in-frame clones and leaves out a portion. The sample carries 15,000 to 20,000 clones, around 79% recorded once. Material: memory CD4+ T cells from blood cultured with regulatory dendritic cells. Receptors were obtained from a human donor in good health. Both conserved end residues are part of each CDR3.

j_gene,len,v_gene,CDR3aa
TRBJ1-5,13,TRBV6-6,CASSSEGWQPQHF
TRBJ1-2,14,TRBV27,CASSKTTGAYGYTF
TRBJ2-2,16,TRBV15,CATSRSDSAGTGELFF
TRBJ2-3,14,TRBV7-6,CASSLGHRTDTQYF
TRBJ2-3,13,TRBV5-1,CASSPYTTDTQYF
TRBJ1-5,14,TRBV12-5,CASGSGNSNQPQHF
TRBJ2-7,16,TRBV25-1,CASSSPGGNSGYEQYF
TRBJ1-2,15,TRBV19,CASRGQGELSYGYTF
TRBJ2-2,13,TRBV30,CAWSVQSAGELFF
TRBJ2-7,14,TRBV12-5,CASGLLEGRNEQYF
TRBJ2-3,14,TRBV7-2,CASSLTQTTDTQYF
TRBJ1-1,16,TRBV9,CASSVGIQGANTEAFF
TRBJ1-2,14,TRBV6-5,CASSESQAQLGYTF
TRBJ2-2,13,TRBV14,CASSQLSTGELFF
TRBJ2-5,17,TRBV15,CATSRDLRQGLKETQYF
TRBJ2-5,15,TRBV2,CASSETGVGQETQYF
TRBJ2-1,16,TRBV27,CASRREYSGGANEQFF
TRBJ2-7,15,TRBV28,CASSLLGGTSYEQYF
TRBJ2-1,13,TRBV7-9,CASSSLEGGEQFF
TRBJ1-1,15,TRBV7-9,CASSLAGLDRAEAFF
TRBJ2-7,14,TRBV2,CASSEGTGFLEQYF
TRBJ2-6,15,TRBV6-6,CASSRDRSGANVLTF
TRBJ1-5,15,TRBV2,CASRKTRDTNQPQHF
TRBJ1-2,14,TRBV10-3,CAISESGPDYGYTF
TRBJ1-5,13,TRBV30,CAWSAGQHQPQHF
TRBJ2-7,14,TRBV7-9,CASSLRGRSYEQYF
TRBJ2-1,17,TRBV7-2,CASSSGLAGGKYNEQFF
TRBJ2-4,11,TRBV20-1,CSADLEDIQYF
TRBJ2-3,15,TRBV7-7,CASSSGTGRADTQYF
TRBJ2-5,16,TRBV5-1,CASSLGQGLHQETQYF
TRBJ2-3,15,TRBV18,CASSPGEGATDTQYF
TRBJ2-2,12,TRBV7-2,CASRKGPGELFF
TRBJ2-1,16,TRBV27,CASSFGGPSSPLSRFF
TRBJ2-2,13,TRBV18,CASSPQGYGELFF
TRBJ2-1,13,TRBV2,CASSEDSFNEQFF
TRBJ2-3,19,TRBV7-3,CASSPSPGQGRESTDTQYF